The text below deals with one T cell receptor beta chain. Researchers collected around 11 milliliters of peripheral blood from every single donor. The CDR3 is made up of 14 amino acids. The V and J ends lost 2 bases and 5 bases, in that order; junction bases with no gene match: 4. This specimen belongs to a study of blood T cells in healthy people across ages. It was with a sample-barcoded 5' primer and a J-beta primer mix that a second PCR of roughly 7 to 12 cycles was run. TCRdb called the 5' RACE reads again in MiXCR, with one record for every CDR3 protein. The table has 450,000 to 650,000 distinct CDR3 sequences, nearly 25% seen once. These data also formed part of another study, on T cells of mothers and their children.

The rearrangement uses TRBV12-3 or TRBV12-4 and TRBJ2-5; 8 nucleotides align to TRBD2. This clonotype originated in a boy between 10 and 17 years old in good health. The sequenced sample consisted of blood. CDR3 nucleotides: TGTGCCAGCAGTTTATTCACGGGGGGGGAGACCCAGTACTTC. Encoded protein: CASSLFTGGETQYF.